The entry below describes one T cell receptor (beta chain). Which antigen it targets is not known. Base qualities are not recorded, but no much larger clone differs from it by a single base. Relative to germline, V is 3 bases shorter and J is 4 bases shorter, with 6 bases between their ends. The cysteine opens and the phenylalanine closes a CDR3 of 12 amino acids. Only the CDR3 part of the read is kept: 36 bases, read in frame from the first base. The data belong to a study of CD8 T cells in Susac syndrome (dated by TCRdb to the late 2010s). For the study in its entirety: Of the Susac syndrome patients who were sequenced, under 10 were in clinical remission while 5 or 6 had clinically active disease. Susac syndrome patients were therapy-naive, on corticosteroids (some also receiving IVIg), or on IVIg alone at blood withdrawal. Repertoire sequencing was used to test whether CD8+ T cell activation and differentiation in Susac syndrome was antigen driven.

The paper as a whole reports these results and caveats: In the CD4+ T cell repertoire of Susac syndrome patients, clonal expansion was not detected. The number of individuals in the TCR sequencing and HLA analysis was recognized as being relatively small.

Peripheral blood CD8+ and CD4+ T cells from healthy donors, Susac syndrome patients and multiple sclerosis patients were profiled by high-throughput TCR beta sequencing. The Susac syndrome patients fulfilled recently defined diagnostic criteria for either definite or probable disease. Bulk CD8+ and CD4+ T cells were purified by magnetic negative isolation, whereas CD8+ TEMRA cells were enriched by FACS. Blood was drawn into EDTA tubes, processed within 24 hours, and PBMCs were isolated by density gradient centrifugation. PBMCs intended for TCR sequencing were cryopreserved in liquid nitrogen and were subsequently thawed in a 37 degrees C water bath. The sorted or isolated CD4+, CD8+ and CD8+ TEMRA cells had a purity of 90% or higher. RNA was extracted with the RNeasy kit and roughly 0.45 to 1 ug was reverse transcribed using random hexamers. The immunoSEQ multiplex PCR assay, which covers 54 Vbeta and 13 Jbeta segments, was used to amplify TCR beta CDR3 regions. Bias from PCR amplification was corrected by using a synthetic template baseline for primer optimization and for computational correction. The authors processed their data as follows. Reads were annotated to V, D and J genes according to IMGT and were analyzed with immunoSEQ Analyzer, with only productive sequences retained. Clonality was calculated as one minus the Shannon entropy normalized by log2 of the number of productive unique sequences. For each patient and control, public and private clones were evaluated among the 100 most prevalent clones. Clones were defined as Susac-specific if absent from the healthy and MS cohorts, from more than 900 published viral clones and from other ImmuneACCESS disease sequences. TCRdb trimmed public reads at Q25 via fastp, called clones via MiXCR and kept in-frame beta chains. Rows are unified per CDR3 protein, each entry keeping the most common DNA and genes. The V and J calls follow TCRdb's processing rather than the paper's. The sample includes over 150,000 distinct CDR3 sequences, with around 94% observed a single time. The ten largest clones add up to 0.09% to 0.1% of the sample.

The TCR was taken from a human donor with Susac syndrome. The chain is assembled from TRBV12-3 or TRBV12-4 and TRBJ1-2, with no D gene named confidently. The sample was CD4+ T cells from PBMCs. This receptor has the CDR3 CASSFDLYGYTF. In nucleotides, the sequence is TGTGCCAGCAGTTTCGACCTCTATGGCTACACCTTC.